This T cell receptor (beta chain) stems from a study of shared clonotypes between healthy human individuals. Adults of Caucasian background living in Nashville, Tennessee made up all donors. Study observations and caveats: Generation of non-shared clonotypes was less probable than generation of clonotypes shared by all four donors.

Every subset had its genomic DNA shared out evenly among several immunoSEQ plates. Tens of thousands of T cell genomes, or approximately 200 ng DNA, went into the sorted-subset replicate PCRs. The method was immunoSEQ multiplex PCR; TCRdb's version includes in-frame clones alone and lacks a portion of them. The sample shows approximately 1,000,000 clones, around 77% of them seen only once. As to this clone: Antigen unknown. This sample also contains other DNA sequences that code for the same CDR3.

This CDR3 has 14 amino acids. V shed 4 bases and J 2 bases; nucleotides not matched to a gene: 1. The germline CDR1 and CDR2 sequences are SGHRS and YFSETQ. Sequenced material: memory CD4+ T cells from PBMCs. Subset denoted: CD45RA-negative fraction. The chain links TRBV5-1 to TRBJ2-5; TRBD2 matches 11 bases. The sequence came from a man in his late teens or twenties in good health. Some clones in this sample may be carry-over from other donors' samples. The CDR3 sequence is CASSGLAGQETQYF. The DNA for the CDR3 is TGCGCCAGCAGCGGACTAGCGGGTCAAGAGACCCAGTACTTC.